This T cell receptor (beta chain) is from a study of T cell repertoires in cytomegalovirus infection. The overall study: Well-studied HLA-B-restricted epitopes and recently identified HLA-C-restricted epitopes of CMV were both used in the study. Evidence of both CMV infection and a matching HLA type came from public TCR beta signatures. The study's findings and limits: Cumulated frequencies of public TCR beta families served to identify carriers of CMV plus the relevant HLA. The ex vivo response showed dominance by HLA-C-restricted CMV-specific TCR beta clonotypes.

One entry per CDR3 protein results from TCRdb running MiXCR on the reads. The repertoire has approximately 310,000 distinct CDR3 sequences, around 25% of them found once; the top ten carry roughly 15%. The table lists this clonotype with many counts. Its antigen is still unknown. Germline V gene sequence: CDR1 SEHNR, CDR2 FQNEAQ (reference sequence). V lost 5 bases to trimming and J lost 3 bases, with 13 bases between them. This CDR3 has 14 amino acids. This TCR came from a human donor in good health (CMV status not recorded). Some clones in this sample may be carry-over from other donors' samples. The specimen was cultured PBMCs, collected from culture after CMV antigen stimulation. The rearrangement joins TRBV7-9 to TRBJ1-1, with D perhaps TRBD1 (5 bases). The CDR3 coding sequence is TGTGCCAGCAGCCAACACGTGACAGACACTGAAGCTTTCTTT. Its protein product is CASSQHVTDTEAFF.